The 29 T cell receptor beta chains below were found in one sample sequenced in a study of shared clonotypes between healthy human individuals. Sequenced by immunoSEQ multiplex PCR; TCRdb stores in-frame clones only, minus some. The sample has fewer than 2.5 million clones, approximately 94% seen once. The sequenced material came from naive CD4+ T cells from PBMCs. The subset: CD45RA+ positively selected. The receptor set was obtained from a young man in good health. Some clones in this sample may be carry-over from other donors' samples.

The gene calls are TRBV7-2 and TRBJ2-1; D is perhaps TRBD1 or TRBD2 (5 bases each). This CDR3 is built from 16 residues. Germline V gives CDR1 SGHTA, CDR2 FQGNSA. V lost 6 bases, J lost 0 bases, and 15 bases lay in between. The CDR3 nucleotides are TGTGCCAGCAGTTTGCCCCGGGACCGCTCCTACAATGAGCAGTTCTTC. Its translation: CASSLPRDRSYNEQFF.

To note about this clone: The sample carries other DNA sequences with the same CDR3. The J gene is TRBJ1-1, the V gene TRBV7-3; possibly TRBD1 for D (5 bases). Trimming stripped 6 bases from V and 2 bases from J, with 10 bases between. The CDR3 is 13 residues long. Germline V lookup: CDR1 SGHTA, CDR2 FQGTGA. CDR3 protein: CASSRDSNTEAFF. The CDR3 DNA reads as TGTGCCAGCAGTCGAGACAGCAACACTGAAGCTTTCTTT.

The chain has TRBV10-3 and TRBJ2-7; D unclear. The CDR3 runs 14 residues. V lost 0 bases and J lost 6, with 12 bases in between. CDR1 is ENHRY and CDR2 is SYGVKD in the germline V gene. The CDR3 DNA reads as TGTGCCATCAGTGAGTCGGCTTTGGGTCTCGAGCAGTACTTC. Protein: CAISESALGLEQYF.

V and J are TRBV27 and TRBJ2-7; D unresolved. CDR3 length equals 14 residues. CDR1 and CDR2 from the germline V gene are MNHEY and SMNVEV (reference sequence). V lost 0 bases to trimming and J lost 2 bases, with 8 bases between them. In DNA, the CDR3 is TGTGCCAGCAGTTTATCGCCCGGTCCCTACGAGCAGTACTTC. Translation gives CASSLSPGPYEQYF.

The rearrangement uses TRBV10-2 and TRBJ2-3; D may be TRBD2 (7 bases). The CDR3 has 16 amino acids. Trimming left V 4 bases short and J 3 bases short, with 17 bases between. Germline V lookup: CDR1 WSHSY, CDR2 SAAADI. CDR3 in amino acids: CASSGRGGVITDTQYF. The CDR3 DNA reads TGCGCCAGCAGTGGAAGGGGGGGGGTTATTACAGATACGCAGTATTTT.

The gene calls are TRBV18 and TRBJ2-2, with D possibly being TRBD2 (5 bases). The germline gives CDR1 KGHSH, CDR2 LQKENI. The V end lost 1 base, the J end lost 4 bases, and 13 bases lay between the germline ends. CDR3 size: 16 residues. CDR3 sequence: CASSPQLVEGTGELFF. CDR3 bases: TGTGCCAGCTCACCACAGCTAGTCGAGGGCACCGGGGAGCTGTTTTTT.

The CDR3 reads CASSYGPAGEYEQYF. The CDR3 region has the DNA TGTGCCAGCAGTTACGGGCCAGCGGGAGAGTACGAGCAGTACTTC. The chain has TRBV6-6 and TRBJ2-7, with TRBD2 matching over 8 bases. The CDR3 is made up of 15 amino acids. Germline trimming cut 2 bases from V and 4 bases from J; bases unmatched to any gene: 7. Germline CDR1 is MNHNY and CDR2 is SVGAGI (reference sequence).

This clone was found a few times. This chain uses TRBV5-4 with TRBJ2-2, with D possibly being TRBD2 (5 bases). This CDR3 has 15 amino acids. Germline values: CDR1 SGHNT, CDR2 YYREEE (reference sequence). Deletions cut 2 bases from V and 0 bases from J, with 8 bases between. In DNA form, the CDR3 reads TGTGCCAGCAGCTTTAGGGAGTCGAACACCGGGGAGCTGTTTTTT. It codes for CASSFRESNTGELFF.

This chain uses TRBV11-3 with TRBJ2-1, with 7 bases matching TRBD1. After removal of 3 bases from V and 2 bases from J, the junction contained 1 base not matched to a gene. The CDR3 loop spans 14 amino acids. The germline gives CDR1 SGHNT, CDR2 YENEEA. The CDR3: CASSLTGTYNEQFF. CDR3 nucleotides: TGTGCCAGCAGCTTGACAGGGACCTACAATGAGCAGTTCTTC.

The V call is TRBV5-1, the J call TRBJ2-7; 7 bases fit TRBD2. Germline loops: CDR1 SGHRS, CDR2 YFSETQ. There are 15 residues in the CDR3. With 0 bases clipped from V and 3 bases from J, the junction kept 6 bases outside the gene matches. The CDR3 loop is CASSLGSGILYEQYF. In DNA form, the CDR3 reads TGCGCCAGCAGCTTGGGGAGCGGGATACTCTACGAGCAGTACTTC.

The rearrangement links TRBV9 to TRBJ2-7; 10 bases are shared with TRBD2. Trimming at V came to 8 bases and at J to 8 bases, leaving 16 bases not matched to a gene. Per germline, CDR1 SGDLS and CDR2 YYNGEE. This CDR3 is built from 15 residues. This chain's CDR3 is CASRGGLAGVGQQYF. The CDR3 DNA reads TGTGCCAGTAGAGGGGGGCTAGCGGGAGTAGGGCAGCAGTACTTC.

The count of this clone is one. Other nucleotide sequences from this sample produce the same CDR3. The chain couples TRBV7-2 to TRBJ1-5, with 8 bases lining up with TRBD1. The ends lost 5 bases at V and 2 bases at J; junction bases unmatched: 5. Per germline, CDR1 SGHTA and CDR2 FQGNSA. This CDR3 spans 15 amino acids. DNA of the CDR3: TGTGCCAGCAGCCTAGACAGGGGCGGCAATCAGCCCCAGCATTTT. Protein product: CASSLDRGGNQPQHF.

This clone has only one observation. V usage is TRBV5-8 and J usage is TRBJ1-1; D possibly corresponds to TRBD1 (5 bases). Trimming removed 4 bases from V and 6 bases from J, with 13 bases in between. CDR3 length: 13 residues. Germline values: CDR1 SGHTS, CDR2 YDEGEE. The CDR3 DNA follows: TGTGCCAGCAGCCTGGTTAGGGACGCTGAAGCTTTCTTT. It translates to CASSLVRDAEAFF.

The J gene is TRBJ2-1, the V gene TRBV11-2; 8 nucleotides match TRBD2. The V and J ends lost 3 bases and 11 bases, in that order; junction bases with no gene match: 9. The CDR3 loop spans 14 amino acids. The germline V gene encodes CDR1 SGHAT and CDR2 FQNNGV. CDR3 residues: CASSLGGGPTQQFF. The CDR3 DNA reads TGTGCCAGCAGCTTGGGCGGGGGGCCGACCCAGCAGTTCTTC.

The rearrangement uses TRBV18 and TRBJ1-2, with 8 positions matching TRBD1. Germline CDR1 KGHSH, CDR2 LQKENI. This CDR3 has 15 residues. J lost 9 bases, V lost 3 bases, and 12 bases had no gene match. In DNA, the CDR3 is TGTGCCAGCTCACCGCCAACGGACAGGGATACGAGCTACACCTTC. Translated: CASSPPTDRDTSYTF. The full variable domain, in which reference TRBV18 and TRBJ1-2 provide the parts outside the CDR3, is NAGVMQNPRHLVRRRGQEARLRCSPMKGHSHVYWYRQLPEEGLKFMVYLQKENIIDESGMPKERFSAEFPKEGPSILRIQQVVRGDSAAYFCASSPPTDRDTSYTFGSGTRLTVV.

V usage is TRBV6-5 and J usage is TRBJ1-1; D is undetermined. V lost 7 bases and J lost 1, with 10 bases in between. Germline assignment: CDR1 MNHEY and CDR2 SVGAGI. The CDR3 consists of 13 residues. CDR3 sequence reads: CASMRGGNTEAFF. CDR3 DNA sequence: TGTGCCAGCATGCGGGGTGGGAACACTGAAGCTTTCTTT.

With regard to this clone: Other DNA sequences from this sample encode an identical CDR3 as well. The rearrangement uses TRBV11-3 and TRBJ2-2; D unresolved. The CDR3 consists of 12 residues. The germline CDR1 and CDR2 sequences are SGHNT and YENEEA. V shed 6 bases and J shed 3 bases, with 5 bases lying between them. CDR3 coding DNA: TGTGCCAGCAGACGAGACACCGGGGAGCTGTTTTTT. Protein: CASRRDTGELFF.

V is TRBV28 and J is TRBJ2-3; unclear D gene. Looked up from germline, CDR1 is MDHEN and CDR2 is SYDVKM. Trimming removed 7 bases from V and 7 bases from J, with 6 bases in between. This CDR3 region has 10 residues. The CDR3 loop reads CASKSNTQYF. CDR3 in DNA: TGTGCCAGCAAAAGTAATACGCAGTATTTT.

This clone came up once. The gene calls are TRBV5-8 and TRBJ1-5; D is undetermined. CDR1 and CDR2 (germline): SGHTS, YDEGEE. Trimming shortened V by 3 bases and J by 3 bases, and 13 bases separated the two germline ends. This CDR3 is 15 amino acids long. Here the CDR3 DNA reads TGTGCCAGCAGCTGGATGTGGGGATTCAATCAGCCCCAGCATTTT. It encodes CASSWMWGFNQPQHF.

The chain links TRBV18 to TRBJ2-7; D possibly corresponds to TRBD2 (5 bases). Germline-derived CDR1 and CDR2 are KGHSH and LQKENI. V lost 3 bases and J lost 4, with 16 bases in between. This CDR3 is 15 amino acids long. For the CDR3, the DNA is TGTGCCAGCTCACCCCTGGACGGAGGATCGTACGAGCAGTACTTC. This encodes CASSPLDGGSYEQYF.

The V gene is TRBV7-2, the J gene TRBJ2-7; perhaps D is TRBD1 or TRBD2 (5 bases each). The CDR3 extends over 14 amino acids. Per germline, CDR1 SGHTA and CDR2 FQGNSA. Trimming pared 1 base from V and 4 bases from J, leaving 11 bases between. The CDR3 DNA follows: TGTGCCAGCAGCTTAGGGGGACCGATATACGAGCAGTACTTC. Translated: CASSLGGPIYEQYF.

Only one count was recorded for this clone. The gene calls are TRBV29-1 and TRBJ1-2, with D perhaps TRBD1 (6 bases). The CDR3 spans 13 residues. The germline gives CDR1 SQVTM, CDR2 ANQGSEA. The V end was cut by 4 bases, the J end by 8 bases, with 17 bases between. The chain's CDR3 is CSVGRGRSEGYTF. In nucleotides, the CDR3 is TGCAGCGTTGGCAGGGGTCGGTCGGAAGGCTACACCTTC.

The chain combines TRBV5-1 with TRBJ1-2; D is undetermined. Trimming stripped 1 base from V and 0 bases from J, with 7 bases between. There are 14 residues in the CDR3. Germline-derived CDR1 and CDR2 are SGHRS and YFSETQ. CDR3 loop: CASSLSSTNYGYTF. The CDR3 DNA sequence: TGCGCCAGCAGCTTGAGCTCGACTAACTATGGCTACACCTTC.

V gene TRBV7-9 combines with J gene TRBJ1-3; TRBD1 is a possible D gene (6 bases). Germline-derived CDR1 and CDR2 are SEHNR and FQNEAQ (reference sequence). The CDR3 is made up of 14 amino acids. Between the trimmed V and J ends, which lost 5 bases and 8 bases, there was a span of 16 bases. The CDR3 spells CASSTTGKSDTIYF. The CDR3 DNA reads TGTGCCAGCAGCACCACAGGGAAATCGGACACCATATATTTT.

The rearrangement links TRBV4-3 to TRBJ2-3; 8 nucleotides match TRBD2. The CDR3 has 17 amino acids. V lost 2 bases and J lost 4; bases outside the gene matches: 11. CDR1 and CDR2 from the germline V gene are LGHNA and YSLEER. CDR3 sequence: CASSQLPGTSTPDTQYF. In DNA, the CDR3 is TGCGCCAGCAGCCAACTCCCCGGGACTAGTACGCCAGATACGCAGTATTTT.

This clone appeared once. The chain carries TRBV28 and TRBJ1-5; 8 bases match TRBD1. With 4 bases clipped from V and 4 bases from J, the junction kept 9 bases outside the gene matches. CDR1 is MDHEN, CDR2 SYDVKM, per germline. This CDR3 is 16 amino acids long. CDR3 sequence (DNA): TGTGCCAGCAGTTATATGAAACAGGGGGGTAATCAGCCCCAGCATTTT. Protein product: CASSYMKQGGNQPQHF. The variable domain in full, completed from reference TRBV28 and TRBJ1-5, reads DVKVTQSSRYLVKRTGEKVFLECVQDMDHENMFWYRQDPGLGLRLIYFSYDVKMKEKGDIPEGYSVSREKKERFSLILESASTNQTSMYLCASSYMKQGGNQPQHFGDGTRLSIL.

The genes are TRBV7-2 and TRBJ1-2; TRBD1 agrees at 9 bases. The CDR3 covers 13 residues. The germline gives CDR1 SGHTA, CDR2 FQGNSA. Unmatched junction bases numbered 4, after V lost 5 bases and J lost 6 bases. CDR3 nucleotide sequence: TGTGCCAGCAGCCCACAGGGGGCAGATGGCTACACCTTC. It encodes CASSPQGADGYTF.

The rearrangement joins TRBV7-3 to TRBJ2-4, with D perhaps matching TRBD2 (6 bases). The CDR3 has 13 amino acids. V was cut by 2 bases and J by 8 bases, with 10 bases left in between. Germline CDR1 and CDR2: SGHTA and FQGTGA. The CDR3: CASSLAGGDIQYF. The CDR3 DNA reads TGTGCCAGCAGCTTAGCAGGAGGGGACATTCAGTACTTC.

The rearrangement uses TRBV27 and TRBJ1-4, with D possibly matching TRBD1 (5 bases). The V and J ends lost 6 bases and 6 bases respectively, with 14 bases between them. The germline gives CDR1 MNHEY, CDR2 SMNVEV (reference sequence). This CDR3 contains 14 residues. In DNA, the CDR3 is TGTGCCAGCAGCCACGACAGTTTAGATGAAAAACTGTTTTTT. Amino acid sequence: CASSHDSLDEKLFF.